These 22 T cell receptor beta chains came from one sample sequenced in a study of Graves' ophthalmopathy and Graves' hyperthyroidism. From RNA, the CDR3 regions of TCR beta chains were amplified and sequenced. Amplification began with first-round RT-PCR using HTBI primers, then second-round multiplex PCR was performed. TCRdb redid the calling of the multiplex PCR reads with MiXCR, one entry per CDR3 protein. The data contain about 40,000 distinct CDR3 sequences, approximately 52% of them singletons. The specimen was peripheral blood. These receptors were taken from an adult man with Graves' ophthalmopathy.

The chain carries TRBV10-3 and TRBJ1-5; the D gene is possibly TRBD1 (6 bases). Per germline, CDR1 ENHRY and CDR2 SYGVKD. The CDR3 length is 13 residues. V lost 4 bases, J lost 4 bases, and 8 bases lay in between. As DNA, the CDR3 is TGTGCCATCAGTGCCGGACAGAATCAGCCCCAGCATTTT. Translating gives CAISAGQNQPQHF.

V and J are TRBV20-1 and TRBJ2-4; 9 nucleotides align to TRBD2. CDR1 is DFQATT, CDR2 SNEGSKA, per germline (reference sequence). The V gene end was trimmed by 0 bases and the J gene end by 3 bases; junction bases not matched to a gene: 3. The CDR3 loop spans 15 amino acids. This CDR3 is CSARDLAGVKNIQYF. CDR3 bases: TGCAGTGCTAGAGATTTAGCGGGAGTCAAAAACATTCAGTACTTC.

This clonotype occurred many times. This chain joins TRBV6-1 and TRBJ1-2, with D maybe TRBD1 (6 bases). CDR1 and CDR2 (germline): MNHNS, SASEGT. V lost 7 bases and J lost 13, with 16 bases in between. This CDR3 is built from 11 residues. The DNA for the CDR3 is TGTGCCAGCACGACAGCCGGGACAATCACCTTC. It is translated as CASTTAGTITF.

The rearrangement uses TRBV12-3 or TRBV12-4 and TRBJ2-1; 9 nucleotides align to TRBD1. The CDR3 runs to 16 residues. V trimming: 1 base; J trimming: 4 bases; junction bases outside the gene matches: 5. The CDR3 nucleotides are TGTGCCAGCAGTTTAGGGGACAGGGATGTTTACAATGAGCAGTTCTTC. Amino acids: CASSLGDRDVYNEQFF.

By its share, this clonotype is medium-sized. The V call is TRBV2, the J call TRBJ1-2, with 8 bases that match TRBD1. CDR1 and CDR2 (germline): SNHLY, FYNNEI. V shed 7 bases, J shed 8 bases, and the junction held 9 bases outside the gene matches. This CDR3 spans 13 amino acids. CDR3 sequence (DNA): TGTGCCAGCACCCTGGACAGGGAGATGGGCTACACCTTC. Translated, it gives CASTLDREMGYTF.

This clonotype has at least ten counts. CDR3 protein: CASSPVGAGEDTQYF. As DNA, the CDR3 is TGCGCCAGCAGCCCTGTGGGGGCCGGGGAAGATACGCAGTATTTT. The chain carries TRBV4-1 and TRBJ2-3, with D possibly matching TRBD1 (6 bases). CDR1 and CDR2 (germline): MGHRA, YSYEKL. The CDR3 contains 15 residues. V was clipped by 4 bases and J by 5 bases, with 16 bases between them.

This clonotype was counted ten times or more. The CDR3 region has the DNA TGTGCCAGCAGCTTGTACACAACCTATGGCTACACCTTC. Its protein product is CASSLYTTYGYTF. This sequence joins TRBV5-6 and TRBJ1-2; D call uncertain. The CDR3 consists of 13 residues. The V gene lost 1 base and the J gene lost 4 bases, with 8 bases spanning the gap. Germline CDR1 is SGHDT and CDR2 is YYEEEE.

In DNA, the CDR3 is TGCAGTGCCCCAGAGGGGACTGAGCAGTACGTC. It is translated as CSAPEGTEQYV. The gene calls are TRBV20-1 and TRBJ2-7; TRBD2 might be the D (6 bases). Germline CDR1 is DFQATT and CDR2 is SNEGSKA (reference sequence). The germline V and J ends were trimmed by 6 bases and 7 bases, with 13 bases remaining between them. The CDR3 extends over 11 amino acids.

The V gene is TRBV6-4, the J gene TRBJ2-3; D is possibly TRBD1 (5 bases). Germline CDR1 and CDR2: MRHNA and SNTAGT. CDR3 length: 13 amino acids. V was shortened by 0 bases and J by 11 bases, with 12 bases between the two germline ends. CDR3 in amino acids: CASSDSDNNEQYF. The CDR3 bases are TGTGCCAGCAGTGACTCGGACAACAATGAGCAGTATTTT.

As concerns this clonotype: The CDR3 ends on some other residue instead of the conserved phenylalanine or tryptophan, so this is likely a read error. The chain recombines TRBV28 with TRBJ1-1; a possible D gene is TRBD1 (5 bases). The CDR3 is 13 amino acids. CDR1 and CDR2 from the germline V gene are MDHEN and SYDVKM. The germline V and J ends were trimmed by 4 bases and 6 bases, with 12 bases remaining between them. CDR3 region: CASSYQGAAEAFL. The CDR3 nucleotides read TGTGCCAGCAGTTATCAGGGCGCGGCTGAAGCTTTCCTT.

The chain uses TRBV30 and TRBJ1-2; D remains ambiguous. The CDR3 is 11 residues long. Germline CDR1 reads GTSNPN; CDR2 reads SVGIG (reference sequence). V lost 0 bases, J lost 9 bases, and 8 bases lay in between. CDR3 sequence reads: CAWSVGRRYTF. CDR3 DNA: TGTGCCTGGAGTGTGGGTAGACGCTACACCTTC.

This sequence joins TRBV13 and TRBJ2-5, with 7 positions matching TRBD1. V lost 7 bases, J lost 5 bases, and 13 bases stayed unmatched. The CDR3 is made up of 15 amino acids. Germline V CDR1 and CDR2: PRHDT, FYEKMQ (reference sequence). The CDR3 DNA sequence: TGTGCCAGCAACCTAAGGACAGGCGTGTTGGAGACCCAGTACTTC. This gives the protein CASNLRTGVLETQYF.

This clonotype was seen at least ten times. V gene TRBV11-2 combines with J gene TRBJ2-2; D gene uncertain. Germline V gene data show CDR1 as SGHAT and CDR2 as FQNNGV. Deletions cut 1 base from V and 9 bases from J, with 6 bases between. The CDR3 runs to 12 residues. The CDR3 protein is CASSLGARELFF. The DNA of the CDR3 is TGTGCCAGCAGCTTAGGGGCTCGGGAGCTGTTTTTT.

The DNA of the CDR3 is TGTGCCAGCAGCCAAGTGTCGGGATGCGCAGATACGCAGTATTTT. Its translation is CASSQVSGCADTQYF. The genes are TRBV4-2 and TRBJ2-3, with TRBD2 as a possible D gene (5 bases). The CDR3 is made up of 15 amino acids. With 1 base removed from V and 4 bases from J, the gap between germline ends came to 12 bases. CDR1 LGHNA and CDR2 YNFKEQ come from the germline V gene.

The V gene is TRBV7-2, the J gene TRBJ1-2; possible D gene TRBD1, 5 bases. CDR1 and CDR2 (germline): SGHTA, FQGNSA. Trimming stripped 5 bases from V and 4 bases from J, with 23 bases between. CDR3 length equals 17 residues. The chain's CDR3 is CASSDSPPTVSPYGYTF. The DNA for the CDR3 is TGTGCCAGCAGCGATAGCCCCCCGACAGTTTCGCCCTATGGCTACACCTTC.

This rearrangement joins TRBV20-1 to TRBJ1-6; tentatively, D is TRBD1 (6 bases). The CDR3 totals 13 residues. The germline V gene encodes CDR1 DFQATT and CDR2 SNEGSKA (reference sequence). Trimming pared 0 bases from V and 17 bases from J, leaving 17 bases between. The CDR3, as DNA: TGCAGTGCTAGAGATGGGAACAGGGATACCTTCCACTTT. This translates into CSARDGNRDTFHF.

This clonotype has at least ten counts. The gene calls are TRBV12-3 or TRBV12-4 and TRBJ2-3; D remains ambiguous. The CDR3 runs to 16 residues. Trimming stripped 1 base from V and 1 base from J, with 12 bases between. The CDR3 DNA sequence: TGTGCCAGCAGTTTAGAAGGGATGAGCCGCACAGATACGCAGTATTTT. Its protein is CASSLEGMSRTDTQYF.

This clonotype has at least ten counts. The chain combines TRBV6-1 with TRBJ2-3; 7 nucleotides align to TRBD1. The CDR3 is 12 residues long. Germline values: CDR1 MNHNS, CDR2 SASEGT. V gave up 6 bases and J gave up 6 bases; unmatched junction bases: 3. The CDR3 is CASRLQGDTQYF. The CDR3 DNA follows: TGTGCCAGCAGGCTACAGGGGGATACGCAGTATTTT.

This clonotype was detected once. The rearrangement uses TRBV7-9 and TRBJ2-5; 8 bases are shared with TRBD1. In germline, CDR1 is SEHNR, CDR2 FQNEAQ (reference sequence). After removal of 4 bases from V and 7 bases from J, the junction contained 14 bases not matched to a gene. This CDR3 contains 16 residues. CDR3 residues: CASSSDRDMGQGTQYF. CDR3 DNA sequence: TGTGCCAGCAGCTCGGACAGGGACATGGGTCAGGGGACCCAGTACTTC.

This clonotype appeared many times. The chain is built from TRBV6-5 and TRBJ1-2, with TRBD1 matching over 9 bases. This CDR3 is 17 amino acids long. In germline, CDR1 is MNHEY, CDR2 SVGAGI. V gave up 5 bases and J gave up 2 bases; unmatched junction bases: 12. The CDR3 here is CASSRGTGRVLNYGYTF. In DNA form, the CDR3 reads TGTGCCAGCAGTAGAGGGACAGGGAGGGTTCTAAACTATGGCTACACCTTC.

As for this clonotype: Since a much larger clone is just one base distant, this may be a read error. The chain couples TRBV6-5 to TRBJ1-1; D remains unclear. Looked up from germline, CDR1 is MNHEY and CDR2 is SVGAGI. The CDR3 contains 18 residues. The CDR3 loop is CASCYSMDLLGMGTEAFF. CDR3 sequence (DNA): TGTGCCAGCTGTTACTCGATGGACCTTTTGGGGATGGGGACTGAAGCTTTCTTT.

This chain connects TRBV19 to TRBJ2-7, with 10 bases identical to TRBD1. Losses at the gene ends were 1 base for V and 3 bases for J; bases not matched to a gene: 12. This CDR3 has 18 residues. CDR1 and CDR2 from the germline V gene are LNHDA and SQIVND (reference sequence). DNA for the CDR3: TGTGCCAGTAGTATAGGGAGGCCGGGACAGGGGAGAAACTACGAGCAGTACTTC. Translated: CASSIGRPGQGRNYEQYF.